The next 8 T cell receptor beta chains were all read from a single sample in a study of blood T cell repertoires in COVID-19. Here immunoSEQ multiplex PCR was the method, and the copy in TCRdb shows in-frame clones only, minus some. This table has around 280,000 clones, 75% to 90% appearing once. Sample: peripheral blood. The receptors were gathered from a woman aged 30 to 39 who had recovered from COVID-19.

The genes are TRBV5-4 and TRBJ1-2; possible D gene TRBD1, 5 bases. The CDR3 has 16 residues. CDR1 is SGHNT, CDR2 YYREEE, per germline (reference sequence). V was shortened by 0 bases and J by 2 bases, with 14 bases between the two germline ends. The CDR3 is CASSLGRQKLNYGYTF. The CDR3 DNA sequence: TGTGCCAGCAGCTTGGGGAGACAGAAACTGAACTATGGCTACACCTTC.

This sequence joins TRBV9 and TRBJ2-1, with D possibly TRBD2 on 5 matching bases. Germline V lookup: CDR1 SGDLS, CDR2 YYNGEE. The ends were cut back, 4 bases at V and 10 bases at J, with 15 bases in the middle. The CDR3 runs to 13 residues. CDR3 sequence: CASSPPDWGEQFF. CDR3 coding DNA: TGTGCCAGCAGCCCTCCGGACTGGGGAGAGCAGTTCTTC.

In its sample, this clone was seen once. V usage is TRBV6-6 and J usage is TRBJ2-5; TRBD2 agrees at 9 bases. CDR3 length equals 15 residues. V gave up 4 bases and J gave up 4 bases; unmatched junction bases: 7. Germline CDR1 is MNHNY and CDR2 is SVGAGI (reference sequence). For the CDR3, the DNA is TGTGCCAGCAGTTCGTCGGCGGGGGGGCGAGAGACCCAGTACTTC. This sequence encodes CASSSSAGGRETQYF.

The chain links TRBV5-5 to TRBJ1-1; 7 bases fit TRBD1. This CDR3 contains 14 residues. Germline CDR1 SGHKS, CDR2 YYEKEE (reference sequence). The V and J ends lost 4 bases and 1 base, in that order; junction bases with no gene match: 4. The CDR3 DNA follows: TGTGCCAGCAGCAGGGGGCGGGCGAACACTGAAGCTTTCTTT. Amino acids: CASSRGRANTEAFF.

The chain recombines TRBV5-4 with TRBJ1-1; 7 bases line up with TRBD1. V was clipped by 4 bases and J by 3 bases; unmatched bases: 0. The germline V gene encodes CDR1 SGHNT and CDR2 YYREEE (reference sequence). The CDR3 covers 12 residues. CDR3 bases: TGTGCCAGCAGCCAGGGGGACACTGAAGCTTTCTTT. Its translation is CASSQGDTEAFF. The complete variable domain, with remaining parts taken from reference TRBV5-4 and TRBJ1-1, reads ETGVTQSPTHLIKTRGQQVTLRCSSQSGHNTVSWYQQALGQGPQFIFQYYREEENGRGNFPPRFSGLQFPNYSSELNVNALELDDSALYLCASSQGDTEAFFGQGTRLTVV.

The gene calls are TRBV9 and TRBJ2-3; 7 positions match TRBD2. This CDR3 contains 16 residues. V gave up 0 bases and J gave up 2 bases; unmatched junction bases: 6. Per germline, CDR1 SGDLS and CDR2 YYNGEE. DNA for the CDR3: TGTGCCAGCAGCGTAGTAGCGGGTGTTAACACAGATACGCAGTATTTT. Amino acids: CASSVVAGVNTDTQYF.

The chain carries TRBV2 and TRBJ2-3; 8 nucleotides align to TRBD2. The trim removed 6 bases at V and 2 bases at J, leaving 10 bases unmatched. The V gene's germline CDR1 is SNHLY and CDR2 FYNNEI. The CDR3 covers 16 residues. The DNA of the CDR3 is TGTGCCAGCAGGGACTTCAGCGGGGGCTCCACAGATACGCAGTATTTT. This translates into CASRDFSGGSTDTQYF. The variable domain in full, completed from reference TRBV2 and TRBJ2-3, reads EPEVTQTPSHQVTQMGQEVILRCVPISNHLYFYWYRQILGQKVEFLVSFYNNEISEKSEIFDDQFSVERPDGSNFTLKIRSTKLEDSAMYFCASRDFSGGSTDTQYFGPGTRLTVL.

This chain joins TRBV5-8 and TRBJ1-5; 8 nucleotides line up with TRBD1. The CDR3 is made up of 15 amino acids. Unmatched junction bases numbered 11, after V lost 4 bases and J lost 8 bases. Germline V gene lookup returns CDR1 SGHTS and CDR2 YDEGEE. The CDR3 DNA sequence: TGTGCCAGCAGCCCGAGGGACAGGCTCCATGAGCCCCAGCATTTT. The encoded protein is CASSPRDRLHEPQHF. The full variable domain, its missing parts supplied by reference TRBV5-8 and TRBJ1-5, is EAGVTQSPTHLIKTRGQQATLRCSPISGHTSVYWYQQALGLGLQFLLWYDEGEERNRGNFPPRFSGRQFPNYSSELNVNALELEDSALYLCASSPRDRLHEPQHFGDGTRLSIL.